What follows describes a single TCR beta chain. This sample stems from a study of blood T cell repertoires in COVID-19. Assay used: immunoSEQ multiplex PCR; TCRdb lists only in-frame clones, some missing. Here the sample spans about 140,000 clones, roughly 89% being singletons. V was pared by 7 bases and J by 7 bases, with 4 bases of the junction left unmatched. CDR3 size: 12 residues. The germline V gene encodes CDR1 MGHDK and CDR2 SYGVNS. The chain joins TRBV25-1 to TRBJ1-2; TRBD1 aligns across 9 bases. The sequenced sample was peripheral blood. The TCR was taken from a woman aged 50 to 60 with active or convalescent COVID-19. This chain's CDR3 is CASNPGQGGYTF. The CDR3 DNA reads TGTGCCAGCAATCCGGGACAGGGTGGCTACACCTTC.